Sequencing of this T cell receptor (beta chain) was carried out in a study of spatial heterogeneity in lung cancer. Turning to the study itself: Beta-chain sequences consistently outnumbered alpha-chain sequences in detection.

Stated time point: sample taken at primary tumor resection. This clonotype was observed many times. The antigen is unknown. TCRdb called the 5' RACE reads again in MiXCR, with one record for every CDR3 protein. The repertoire has around 100,000 distinct CDR3 sequences, nearly 4.5% of them found once; the top ten carry 21%. Study observations and caveats: Around 7% of tumor T cells for alpha chains and 11% to 15% for beta chains were estimated to be covered. Ubiquitous expanded TCR counts tracked ubiquitous nonsynonymous mutations; regional expanded TCR counts tracked regional nonsynonymous mutations. Higher tumor mutation counts went along with higher counts of expanded intratumoral alpha and beta TCRs.

The material was lung tumor tissue, obtained at surgery. The clonotype comes from a male donor with early-stage non-small cell lung cancer.

CDR3 bases: TGTGCCAGCAGCTCGACAGGTCCCGGGGAGCTGTTTTTT. Translation: CASSSTGPGELFF. The V call is TRBV7-2, the J call TRBJ2-2, with D possibly TRBD1 on 6 matching bases. The CDR3 consists of 13 residues. From germline, CDR1 is SGHTA and CDR2 FQGNSA. V lost 4 bases and J lost 6, with 9 bases in between.